These 25 T cell receptor beta chains came from one sample sequenced in a study of read filtering for tumor transcriptome and immune sequencing. This library used roughly 430 ng RNA and molecular barcoded adaptors spanning alpha/delta and beta/gamma chains. One entry per CDR3 protein, called by TCRdb with MiXCR from the reads. The repertoire holds 48,000 or so distinct CDR3 sequences, with roughly 19% as singletons. Sequencing used a population of CD138-negative cells sorted from bone marrow. The receptors derive from a donor aged 40 or over with multiple myeloma.

At least ten counts were recorded for this clonotype. The chain joins TRBV19 to TRBJ2-7; D call uncertain. The CDR3 consists of 13 residues. In germline, CDR1 is LNHDA, CDR2 SQIVND (reference sequence). Trimming shortened V by 5 bases and J by 4 bases, and 12 bases separated the two germline ends. CDR3 sequence: CASSARKHYEQYF. The CDR3 DNA follows: TGTGCCAGTAGTGCAAGGAAACATTACGAGCAGTACTTC.

The rearrangement uses TRBV5-6 and TRBJ1-5, with TRBD1 as a possible D gene (5 bases). CDR1 is SGHDT, CDR2 YYEEEE, per germline. The CDR3 runs to 15 residues. Trimming left V 7 bases short and J 9 bases short, with 23 bases between. The DNA of the CDR3 is TGTGCCAGCGGCCGGGGAGGTGGGGACGGTCGGCCCCAGCATTTT. It encodes CASGRGGGDGRPQHF.

This clonotype was seen at least ten times. The chain recombines TRBV5-1 with TRBJ2-1; TRBD2 matches 9 bases. With 6 bases clipped from V and 5 bases from J, the junction kept 15 bases outside the gene matches. The germline V gene has CDR1 SGHRS and CDR2 YFSETQ. The CDR3 contains 17 residues. CDR3 DNA sequence: TGCGCCAGCAAACCCCTCGGTTGGCTAGCGGGAAACAATGAGCAGTTCTTC. Translated: CASKPLGWLAGNNEQFF.

This clonotype was observed many times. The chain combines TRBV20-1 with TRBJ2-7, with TRBD1 matching over 9 bases. The length of the CDR3 is 13 residues. Looked up from germline, CDR1 is DFQATT and CDR2 is SNEGSKA (reference sequence). The CDR3 here is CSGTGLSHYEQYF. The CDR3 bases are TGCAGCGGGACAGGGTTGAGCCACTACGAGCAGTACTTC.

This clonotype is medium-sized (0.01 to 0.1%) within its sample. The V gene is TRBV24-1, the J gene TRBJ2-1; D tentatively reads TRBD1 or TRBD2 (5 bases each). The CDR3 has 15 amino acids. The germline CDR1 and CDR2 sequences are KGHDR and SFDVKD. Trimming shortened V by 3 bases and J by 5 bases, and 13 bases separated the two germline ends. The CDR3 DNA is TGTGCCACCAGTGATAGAGTGGGGACGAACAATGAGCAGTTCTTC. The encoded protein is CATSDRVGTNNEQFF.

The table lists this clonotype with many counts. The chain is built from TRBV9 and TRBJ2-1; perhaps TRBD1 as D (6 bases). Trimming pared 1 base from V and 6 bases from J, leaving 11 bases between. The CDR3 is 14 residues long. Germline assignment: CDR1 SGDLS and CDR2 YYNGEE. The CDR3 nucleotides read TGTGCCAGCAGCGTACTCGGACAGTTCAATGAGCAGTTCTTC. As protein: CASSVLGQFNEQFF.

To note about this clonotype: A much larger clone sits a single nucleotide away, making a read error possible. The genes are TRBV5-1 and TRBJ2-3; TRBD2 matches 8 bases. The CDR3 has 11 residues. Trimming at V came to 10 bases and at J to 6 bases, leaving 4 bases not matched to a gene. Per the germline V gene, CDR1 is SGHRS and CDR2 is YFSETQ. The DNA for the CDR3 is TGCGCCGGCGGGGGGTCGGATACGCAGTATTTT. Its protein product is CAGGGSDTQYF.

There are many counts of this clonotype. The V gene is TRBV20-1, the J gene TRBJ2-7; tentatively, D is TRBD2 (5 bases). Deletions cut 6 bases from V and 4 bases from J, with 16 bases between. Germline loops: CDR1 DFQATT, CDR2 SNEGSKA (reference sequence). This CDR3 spans 13 amino acids. CDR3 nucleotides: TGCAGTGCCGGGGTTTTTGGGGAGTACGAGCAGTACTTC. It is translated as CSAGVFGEYEQYF.

This clonotype showed up many times. The rearrangement links TRBV19 to TRBJ2-7; D ambiguous. V was shortened by 3 bases and J by 4 bases, with 7 bases between the two germline ends. The CDR3 length is 12 residues. CDR1 LNHDA and CDR2 SQIVND come from the germline V gene (reference sequence). CDR3 DNA sequence: TGTGCCAGTAGTATCTCCGGGTACGAGCAGTACTTC. Protein product: CASSISGYEQYF.

This clonotype appeared many times. The chain joins TRBV9 to TRBJ2-6; no clear D gene. V lost 0 bases to trimming and J lost 2 bases, with 12 bases between them. Germline loops: CDR1 SGDLS, CDR2 YYNGEE. The CDR3 loop spans 17 amino acids. Written as DNA, the CDR3 is TGTGCCAGCAGCGTAGCGGTAGGCTTGGCTGGGGCCAACGTCCTGACTTTC. Amino acids: CASSVAVGLAGANVLTF.

This clonotype came up many times. This rearrangement joins TRBV10-3 to TRBJ1-1; D is unresolved. CDR3 length equals 14 residues. Germline-derived CDR1 and CDR2 are ENHRY and SYGVKD. Trimming stripped 7 bases from V and 2 bases from J, with 14 bases between. In DNA, the CDR3 is TGTGCCATCAAACCATCGGGAGTCAACACTGAAGCTTTCTTT. Translation: CAIKPSGVNTEAFF.

At least ten counts were recorded for this clonotype. The chain combines TRBV11-2 with TRBJ2-3; unclear D gene. V shed 1 base and J shed 0 bases, with 11 bases lying between them. This CDR3 contains 16 residues. The germline V gene has CDR1 SGHAT and CDR2 FQNNGV. As DNA, the CDR3 is TGTGCCAGCAGCTTAGGAAGCGCGACTAGCACAGATACGCAGTATTTT. Amino acid sequence: CASSLGSATSTDTQYF.

The chain recombines TRBV5-4 with TRBJ2-5; a weak D match, TRBD2 (6 bases). CDR1 is SGHNT and CDR2 is YYREEE in the germline V gene (reference sequence). With 9 bases removed from V and 1 base from J, the gap between germline ends came to 10 bases. CDR3 length: 12 residues. The CDR3 protein is CATGLIQETQYF. CDR3 sequence (DNA): TGTGCCACGGGACTGATCCAAGAGACCCAGTACTTC.

This clonotype was observed at least ten times. The rearrangement uses TRBV10-1 and TRBJ1-1, with D possibly TRBD1 on 5 matching bases. Germline V lookup: CDR1 WNHNN, CDR2 SYGVQD (reference sequence). The CDR3 contains 13 residues. The ends were cut back, 0 bases at V and 8 bases at J, with 10 bases in the middle. This chain's CDR3 is CASSESGQMEAFF. The DNA for the CDR3 is TGCGCCAGCAGTGAGTCTGGACAAATGGAAGCTTTCTTT.

In this sample, this clonotype turned up many times. The chain has TRBV20-1 and TRBJ1-5; possibly TRBD1 for D (6 bases). The length of the CDR3 is 15 residues. Trimming removed 3 bases from V and 2 bases from J, with 14 bases in between. Germline CDR1 DFQATT, CDR2 SNEGSKA (reference sequence). CDR3 protein: CSARVGGVGNQPQHF. The CDR3 DNA reads TGCAGTGCTAGGGTAGGGGGAGTGGGCAATCAGCCCCAGCATTTT.

This clonotype has a count of ten or more. The CDR3 loop is CSARDIQTANTEAFF. CDR3 in DNA: TGCAGTGCTAGGGACATCCAGACAGCCAACACTGAAGCTTTCTTT. The chain combines TRBV20-1 with TRBJ1-1; D may be TRBD1 (5 bases). The CDR3 spans 15 residues. Germline V gives CDR1 DFQATT, CDR2 SNEGSKA (reference sequence). V was shortened by 3 bases and J by 2 bases, with 16 bases between the two germline ends.

The V and J genes are TRBV11-3 and TRBJ2-6; TRBD2 is a possible D gene (7 bases). Trimming removed 5 bases at V and 4 bases at J, with 12 bases between. The CDR3 is 15 residues long. CDR1 and CDR2 from the germline V gene are SGHNT and YENEEA. CDR3 nucleotide sequence: TGTGCCAGCAGCCCGGGGGGCTCCGGGGCCAACGTCCTGACTTTC. It encodes CASSPGGSGANVLTF.

This clonotype was observed at least ten times. The CDR3 reads CATSVPSGANVLTF. CDR3 sequence (DNA): TGTGCCACCAGTGTCCCCTCTGGGGCCAACGTCCTGACTTTC. This chain joins TRBV24-1 and TRBJ2-6; D is undetermined. The CDR3 has 14 amino acids. Trimming took off 5 bases at V and 0 bases at J, with 4 bases between the two ends. The germline V gene has CDR1 KGHDR and CDR2 SFDVKD.

This clonotype was counted many times. This chain uses TRBV14 with TRBJ2-2; TRBD2 is a possible D gene (6 bases). The V and J ends lost 5 bases and 0 bases respectively, with 16 bases between them. This CDR3 region has 17 residues. Germline V gives CDR1 SGHDN, CDR2 FVKESK. CDR3 nucleotides: TGTGCCAGCAGCGGGGTCGGGGGACGCCCGAACACCGGGGAGCTGTTTTTT. As protein: CASSGVGGRPNTGELFF.

This clonotype has at least ten counts. This chain links TRBV19 with TRBJ1-5; 7 bases fit TRBD1. CDR1 and CDR2 (germline): LNHDA, SQIVND (reference sequence). The CDR3 consists of 15 residues. V shed 6 bases and J 2 bases; nucleotides not matched to a gene: 7. CDR3 in amino acids: CASRPQGKGNQPQHF. DNA for the CDR3: TGTGCCAGTAGACCACAGGGGAAGGGCAATCAGCCCCAGCATTTT.

In its sample, this clonotype was seen many times. This chain connects TRBV6-2 or TRBV6-3 to TRBJ2-1; 9 positions match TRBD2. Germline lookup yields CDR1 MNHEY and CDR2 SVGEGT. The ends lost 10 bases at V and 1 base at J; junction bases unmatched: 8. The CDR3 is made up of 15 amino acids. CDR3 DNA sequence: TGTGCCATCGGCCGTACTAGCGGGTCCTACAATGAGCAGTTCTTC. Residues: CAIGRTSGSYNEQFF.

Many counts were recorded for this clonotype. The V and J genes are TRBV6-2 or TRBV6-3 and TRBJ1-1; D unresolved. Per the germline V gene, CDR1 is MNHEY and CDR2 is SVGEGT. Trimming took off 6 bases at V and 7 bases at J, with 9 bases between the two ends. The CDR3 is made up of 11 amino acids. CDR3 in DNA: TGTGCCAGCAGGCGGGCAGATGAAGCTTTCTTT. Translated, it gives CASRRADEAFF.

The chain has TRBV20-1 and TRBJ2-5, with D uncertain. The CDR3 is 15 residues long. CDR1 DFQATT and CDR2 SNEGSKA come from the germline V gene (reference sequence). Deletions cut 0 bases from V and 2 bases from J, with 13 bases between. The CDR3 DNA follows: TGCAGTGCTAGAGATTACTGGGGTGTACAAGAGACCCAGTACTTC. It yields the protein CSARDYWGVQETQYF.

This clonotype was seen at least ten times. The J gene is TRBJ2-1, the V gene TRBV20-1; possible D gene TRBD2, 6 bases. CDR3 length: 15 residues. V lost 0 bases to trimming and J lost 5 bases, with 14 bases between them. Per the germline V gene, CDR1 is DFQATT and CDR2 is SNEGSKA (reference sequence). The CDR3 protein is CSARDHQRANNEQFF. DNA for the CDR3: TGCAGTGCTAGAGACCACCAGCGGGCCAACAATGAGCAGTTCTTC.

There are many counts of this clonotype. The chain links TRBV7-2 to TRBJ2-1; D perhaps matches TRBD1 (6 bases). The CDR3 is made up of 16 amino acids. In germline, CDR1 is SGHTA, CDR2 FQGNSA. Deletions cut 4 bases from V and 0 bases from J, with 13 bases between. The CDR3: CASSSQGIGSYNEQFF. In nucleotides, the CDR3 is TGTGCCAGCAGCTCCCAGGGGATAGGCTCCTACAATGAGCAGTTCTTC.